The 26 T cell receptor beta chains presented below share a single source sample, sequenced in a study of Tregs in tolerant kidney transplant recipients. The protocol was immunoSEQ multiplex PCR, while the TCRdb copy is restricted to in-frame clones and leaves out a portion. Here the sample spans approximately 16,000 clones, around 77% being singletons. The sequencing used Tregs from blood, collected before the transplant. All receptors derive from a human donor who received a combined kidney and bone marrow transplant.

The chain recombines TRBV12-2 with TRBJ1-2; TRBD1 is the table's D call, not checked against the DNA. TRBV12-2 is marked as a pseudogene. The CDR3 covers 15 residues. CDR3 coding DNA: TGTGCAAGTCGCCCAAAGGGACAGGGGAACTATGGCTACACCTTC. Translation: CASRPKGQGNYGYTF.

The rearrangement links TRBV5-4 to TRBJ1-4; 8 bases line up with TRBD1. This CDR3 is 14 amino acids long. The germline V gene encodes CDR1 SGHNT and CDR2 YYREEE (reference sequence). V lost 5 bases to trimming and J lost 8 bases; unmatched junction nucleotides: 8. DNA of the CDR3: TGTGCCAGCAGTCCCGGGACAGGAGGCGAAAAACTGTTTTTT. Its protein is CASSPGTGGEKLFF.

The sample holds one count of this clone. The DNA of the CDR3 is TGTGCCAGCAGCTTGGACAGGGGAATCGGGTCCTACAATGAGCAGTTCTTC. Amino acid sequence: CASSLDRGIGSYNEQFF. The genes are TRBV5-5 and TRBJ2-1; TRBD1 aligns across 7 bases. V lost 0 bases, J lost 1 base, and 7 bases stayed unmatched. Germline CDR1 reads SGHKS; CDR2 reads YYEKEE (reference sequence). This CDR3 has 17 amino acids.

The rearrangement joins TRBV6-1 to TRBJ1-4; TRBD1 might be the D (6 bases). V was cut by 6 bases and J by 8 bases, with 10 bases left in between. CDR1 and CDR2 from the germline V gene are MNHNS and SASEGT. The CDR3 runs 12 residues. In nucleotides, the CDR3 is TGTGCCAGCAGAACAGGGCGCGAAAAACTGTTTTTT. Translating gives CASRTGREKLFF.

J is TRBJ1-6 and V is TRBV7-9; TRBD1 agrees at 9 bases. The ends lost 4 bases at V and 10 bases at J; junction bases unmatched: 11. The length of the CDR3 is 16 residues. Germline V gives CDR1 SEHNR, CDR2 FQNEAQ (reference sequence). The CDR3 loop reads CASSSSGTGKWSPLHF. CDR3 sequence (DNA): TGTGCCAGCAGCTCGTCCGGGACAGGGAAATGGTCACCCCTCCACTTT.

The genes are TRBV9 and TRBJ2-3; perhaps TRBD1 as D (6 bases). Germline V CDR1 and CDR2: SGDLS, YYNGEE. V lost 3 bases, J lost 6 bases, and 8 bases lay in between. This CDR3 has 12 amino acids. CDR3 amino acids: CASSGTADTQYF. The CDR3 bases are TGTGCCAGCAGCGGGACAGCCGATACGCAGTATTTT.

This clone was observed a handful of times. V and J are TRBV19 and TRBJ2-3; a weak D match, TRBD1 (6 bases). The CDR3 spans 13 residues. V shed 6 bases and J shed 2 bases, with 9 bases lying between them. The germline V gene has CDR1 LNHDA and CDR2 SQIVND (reference sequence). CDR3 DNA sequence: TGTGCCAGTAGAAGGGACAACACAGATACGCAGTATTTT. This translates into CASRRDNTDTQYF.

J is TRBJ1-6 and V is TRBV10-3; no definite D call. Germline CDR1 ENHRY, CDR2 SYGVKD. Deletions cut 10 bases from V and 5 bases from J, with 9 bases between. The CDR3 consists of 12 residues. CDR3 in amino acids: CATQDNNSPLHF. The CDR3 coding sequence is TGTGCCACGCAAGACAATAATTCACCCCTCCACTTT.

The chain joins TRBV29-1 to TRBJ1-1; D might be TRBD1 (5 bases). Trimming stripped 7 bases from V and 4 bases from J, with 13 bases between. This CDR3 has 12 amino acids. The germline gives CDR1 SQVTM, CDR2 ANQGSEA. CDR3 bases: TGCAGCGGGGTCGGGGGGGGCACTGAAGCTTTCTTT. Its protein product is CSGVGGGTEAFF.

CDR3 in amino acids: CASSLQGLRTGELFF. The CDR3 DNA sequence: TGTGCCAGTAGTTTACAGGGGCTACGCACCGGGGAGCTGTTTTTT. The rearrangement links TRBV19 to TRBJ2-2; 7 bases map to TRBD1. Germline trimming cut 5 bases from V and 4 bases from J; bases unmatched to any gene: 7. The CDR3 is 15 amino acids. The V gene's germline CDR1 is LNHDA and CDR2 SQIVND (reference sequence).

This chain joins TRBV7-2 and TRBJ2-3; 8 positions agree with TRBD2. Trimming took 1 base from V and 2 from J; bases not matched to a gene: 5. This CDR3 comprises 16 residues. CDR1 and CDR2 from the germline V gene are SGHTA and FQGNSA. CDR3 sequence (DNA): TGTGCCAGCAGCTTAGTGGGTAGCGGGATCACAGATACGCAGTATTTT. The encoded protein is CASSLVGSGITDTQYF.

The chain recombines TRBV18 with TRBJ2-2; D uncertain. The V and J ends lost 3 bases and 1 base respectively, with 6 bases between them. The CDR3 spans 14 residues. Germline-derived CDR1 and CDR2 are KGHSH and LQKENI. The CDR3 is CASSPTLNTGELFF. The CDR3 DNA reads as TGTGCCAGCTCACCGACACTGAACACCGGGGAGCTGTTTTTT.

This clone was observed a handful of times. The rearrangement links TRBV9 to TRBJ1-2, with 7 bases that match TRBD1. There are 17 residues in the CDR3. Trimming at V came to 3 bases and at J to 5 bases, leaving 16 bases not matched to a gene. CDR1 is SGDLS and CDR2 is YYNGEE in the germline V gene. The CDR3 is CASSGRSTGERGYGYTF. CDR3 in DNA: TGTGCCAGCAGCGGCCGGTCCACAGGGGAGAGAGGGTATGGCTACACCTTC. Complete variable domain (other parts from reference TRBV9 and TRBJ1-2): DSGVTQTPKHLITATGQRVTLRCSPRSGDLSVYWYQQSLDQGLQFLIQYYNGEERAKGNILERFSAQQFPDLHSELNLSSLELGDSALYFCASSGRSTGERGYGYTFGSGTRLTVV.

The V call is TRBV7-9, the J call TRBJ2-5, with 12 nucleotides matching TRBD2. The CDR3 covers 16 residues. V was pared by 3 bases and J by 5 bases, with 7 bases of the junction left unmatched. Germline CDR1 is SEHNR and CDR2 is FQNEAQ (reference sequence). The CDR3 sequence is CASSFTLAGGTETQYF. The CDR3 nucleotides read TGTGCCAGCAGCTTCACCCTAGCGGGGGGGACGGAGACCCAGTACTTC. The full variable domain, completed using reference TRBV7-9 and TRBJ2-5, is DTGVSQNPRHKITKRGQNVTFRCDPISEHNRLYWYRQTLGQGPEFLTYFQNEAQLEKSRLLSDRFSAERPKGSFSTLEIQRTEQGDSAMYLCASSFTLAGGTETQYFGPGTRLLVL.

This chain joins TRBV7-8 and TRBJ2-1; D not certain. In germline, CDR1 is SGHVS, CDR2 FQNEAQ. V was cut by 4 bases and J by 5 bases, with 12 bases left in between. The CDR3 sequence is 14 residues long. In DNA form, the CDR3 reads TGTGCCAGCAGCTCTGTAGAGAGGAACAATGAGCAGTTCTTC. It specifies CASSSVERNNEQFF.

V and J are TRBV5-8 and TRBJ1-1; D ambiguous. This CDR3 has 12 amino acids. The germline V gene has CDR1 SGHTS and CDR2 YDEGEE. V lost 2 bases, J lost 3 bases, and 5 bases lay in between. CDR3 amino acids: CASSLQYTEAFF. In nucleotides, the CDR3 is TGTGCCAGCAGCTTACAGTACACTGAAGCTTTCTTT.

This clone showed up just once. V is TRBV29-1 and J is TRBJ2-3; TRBD2 might be the D (6 bases). The length of the CDR3 is 12 residues. Trimming took 4 bases from V and 4 from J, leaving 9 bases between them. Looked up from germline, CDR1 is SQVTM and CDR2 is ANQGSEA. The CDR3 here is CSVVTGADTQYF. The CDR3 nucleotides read TGCAGCGTTGTAACGGGGGCAGATACGCAGTATTTT.

V usage is TRBV6-6 and J usage is TRBJ2-1; D not certain. This CDR3 contains 16 residues. V lost 0 bases and J lost 2, with 11 bases in between. The germline CDR1 and CDR2 sequences are MNHNY and SVGAGI (reference sequence). CDR3 in amino acids: CASSYSKSRAYNEQFF. As DNA, the CDR3 is TGTGCCAGCAGTTACTCGAAATCACGCGCCTACAATGAGCAGTTCTTC.

In this sample, this clone turned up once. The J gene is TRBJ2-1, the V gene TRBV5-6; the match to TRBD2 covers 7 bases. The germline gives CDR1 SGHDT, CDR2 YYEEEE. V trimming: 3 bases; J trimming: 9 bases; junction bases outside the gene matches: 6. This CDR3 is 13 amino acids long. The CDR3: CASSWGGRGEQFF. CDR3 bases: TGTGCCAGCAGCTGGGGGGGAAGGGGTGAGCAGTTCTTC.

The CDR3: CASSTTGLQPYGYTF. CDR3 nucleotide sequence: TGTGCCAGTAGTACAACAGGGTTACAACCCTATGGCTACACCTTC. The genes are TRBV19 and TRBJ1-2, with a weak D call TRBD1 (6 bases). The germline gives CDR1 LNHDA, CDR2 SQIVND (reference sequence). Between the trimmed V and J ends, which lost 4 bases and 4 bases, there was a span of 16 bases. The CDR3 length is 15 residues. Full variable domain (rest looked up from reference TRBV19 and TRBJ1-2): DGGITQSPKYLFRKEGQNVTLSCEQNLNHDAMYWYRQDPGQGLRLIYYSQIVNDFQKGDIAEGYSVSREKKESFPLTVTSAQKNPTAFYLCASSTTGLQPYGYTFGSGTRLTVV.

The rearrangement links TRBV5-4 to TRBJ2-7, with D perhaps matching TRBD1 (7 bases). CDR3 length equals 18 residues. V lost 0 bases to trimming and J lost 0 bases, with 19 bases between them. The germline V gene has CDR1 SGHNT and CDR2 YYREEE (reference sequence). Here the CDR3 reads CASSLGIRQGGLSYEQYF. CDR3 nucleotide sequence: TGTGCCAGCAGCTTGGGAATTCGGCAGGGGGGACTCTCCTACGAGCAGTACTTC.

In its sample, this clone is medium-sized. The V gene is TRBV12-5, the J gene TRBJ2-2; TRBD2 matches at 9 bases. V shed 0 bases and J 1 base; nucleotides not matched to a gene: 12. CDR3 size: 20 residues. Looked up from germline, CDR1 is LGHNT and CDR2 is FRNRAP. CDR3 sequence: CASGLVQYSSGGKNTGELFF. The CDR3 DNA reads as TGTGCTAGTGGTTTGGTACAATATTCCAGCGGGGGGAAGAACACCGGGGAGCTGTTTTTT.

The J gene is TRBJ1-1, the V gene TRBV5-1; 7 bases map to TRBD1. This CDR3 is 15 amino acids long. V gave up 4 bases and J gave up 0 bases; unmatched junction bases: 6. CDR1 is SGHRS and CDR2 is YFSETQ in the germline V gene. CDR3 coding DNA: TGCGCCAGCAGCCTCGCCCAGGGGGTGAACACTGAAGCTTTCTTT. The encoded protein is CASSLAQGVNTEAFF.

This chain uses TRBV5-1 with TRBJ1-6, with D unclear. Trimming removed 4 bases at V and 6 bases at J, with 14 bases between. The CDR3 length is 15 residues. Germline V lookup: CDR1 SGHRS, CDR2 YFSETQ. The CDR3 protein is CASSPQTDFNSPLHF. The CDR3 region has the DNA TGCGCCAGCAGCCCACAGACGGATTTTAATTCACCCCTCCACTTT.

This clone has a handful of counts. The V gene is TRBV19, the J gene TRBJ1-1; no firm D call. Trimming removed 3 bases at V and 0 bases at J, with 8 bases between. Germline V gene data show CDR1 as LNHDA and CDR2 as SQIVND (reference sequence). The CDR3 contains 14 residues. In nucleotides, the CDR3 is TGTGCCAGTAGTATCGGACTTATGAACACTGAAGCTTTCTTT. As protein: CASSIGLMNTEAFF.

The chain carries TRBV29-1 and TRBJ2-3, with no clear D. Trimming left V 4 bases short and J 4 bases short, with 12 bases between. Germline V lookup: CDR1 SQVTM, CDR2 ANQGSEA. This CDR3 has 13 amino acids. The CDR3 spells CSVARQRSDTQYF. CDR3 DNA sequence: TGCAGCGTTGCTCGGCAGCGTTCAGATACGCAGTATTTT.